This TCR beta chain is from a study of blood T cell repertoires in COVID-19. Whole-study context: PBMCs, B-cell-depleted T cells, or T cells provided the cDNA or gDNA that made up the material.

Original handling: Amplified reference gene primers provided the basis for estimating nucleated cell counts. Repertoires were generated with immunoSEQ multiplex PCR, while TCRdb's copy carries only in-frame clones and drops some. That table is the source of V, J and clone size, and D and trimming were worked out from the DNA. The sample holds about 100,000 clones, approximately 91% seen once. With 0 bases clipped from V and 7 bases from J, the junction kept 9 bases outside the gene matches. CDR1 is SGDLS and CDR2 is YYNGEE in the germline V gene. The CDR3 has 16 amino acids. What was sequenced was peripheral blood. The origin of this receptor is a man between 60 and 70 years old with acute or convalescent COVID-19. This chain uses TRBV9 with TRBJ2-1; 8 bases agree with TRBD2. The DNA of the CDR3 is TGTGCCAGCAGCGTAGTGGGAGCGGGGGCCTTAAATGAGCAGTTCTTC. Translated, it gives CASSVVGAGALNEQFF.